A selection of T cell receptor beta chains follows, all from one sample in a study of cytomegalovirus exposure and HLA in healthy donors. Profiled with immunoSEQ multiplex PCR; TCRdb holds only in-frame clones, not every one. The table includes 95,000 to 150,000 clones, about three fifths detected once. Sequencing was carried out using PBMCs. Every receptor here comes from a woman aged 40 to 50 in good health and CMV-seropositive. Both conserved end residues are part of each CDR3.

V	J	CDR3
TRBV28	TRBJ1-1	CASSLRDTEAFF
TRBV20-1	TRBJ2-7	CSASRSYEQYF
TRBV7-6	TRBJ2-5	CASSYGTIQETQYF
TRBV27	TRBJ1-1	CASSSRSRGTEAFF
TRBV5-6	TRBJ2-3	CASSPIGLAGANTQYF
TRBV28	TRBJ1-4	CASSSAQGAGEKLFF
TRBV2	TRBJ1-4	CASSGTGKNEKLFF
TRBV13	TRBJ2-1	CASSLEPPTSGSAYEQFF
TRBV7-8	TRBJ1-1	CASSSRGTPITEAFF
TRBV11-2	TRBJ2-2	CASSPTGWYTGELFF
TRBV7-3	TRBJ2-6	CASSLIPGAGGGANVLTF
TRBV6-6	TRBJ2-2	CASSYPTGGDTGELFF
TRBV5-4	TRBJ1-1	CASSLSRAGTEAFF
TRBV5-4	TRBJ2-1	CASSPAGGVNEQFF
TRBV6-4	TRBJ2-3	CASRGTSDTDTQYF
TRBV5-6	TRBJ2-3	CASRPRGQGISDTQYF
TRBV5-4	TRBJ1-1	CASSNKNTEAFF
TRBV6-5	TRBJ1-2	CASSYGRGGQGDGYTF
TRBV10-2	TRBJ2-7	CASSGPVNPPTAEQYF
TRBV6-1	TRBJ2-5	CASGRGPQETQYF
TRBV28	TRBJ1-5	CASSLSTGTGGRQPQHF
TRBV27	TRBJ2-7	CASSLARDDEQYF
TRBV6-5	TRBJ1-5	CASSGDRHQPQHF
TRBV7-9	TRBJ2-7	CASSLATALYEQYF
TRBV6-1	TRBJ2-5	CASSHGDSQETQYF
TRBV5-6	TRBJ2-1	CASSLGLAGEFF
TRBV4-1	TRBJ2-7	CASSQGPGTGDLEQYF
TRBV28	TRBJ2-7	CASSPGQGEHEQYF
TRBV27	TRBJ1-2	CASSLIGDRGNYGYTF
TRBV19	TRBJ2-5	CASSIAGGRRETQYF
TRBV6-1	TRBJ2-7	CASSLRERYEQYF
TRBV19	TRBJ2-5	CASSTGTGGETQYF
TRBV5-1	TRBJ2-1	CASSLGGLYNEQFF
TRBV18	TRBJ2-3	CASSPLQGTDTQYF
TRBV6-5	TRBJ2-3	CASREWGVTDTQYF
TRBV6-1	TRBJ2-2	CASSEAPGKGTGELFF
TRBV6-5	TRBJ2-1	CASSYSRADEQFF
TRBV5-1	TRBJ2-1	CASSLYGAESYNEQFF
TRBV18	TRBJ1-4	CASSQQQATNEKLFF
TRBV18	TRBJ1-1	CAGGQQNTEAFF
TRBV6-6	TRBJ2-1	CASQGRGYYNEQFF
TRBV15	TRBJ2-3	CATSSNDRASSTDTQYF
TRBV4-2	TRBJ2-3	CASSRLAGGNTDTQYF
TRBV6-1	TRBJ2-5	CASSEGRGEGQETQYF
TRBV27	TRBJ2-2	CASSTRTGGAPGELFF
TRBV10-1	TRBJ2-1	CASSIRTGGTYNEQFF
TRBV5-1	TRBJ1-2	CASSLGQSVAFYGYTF
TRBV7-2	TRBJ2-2	CASSPQRGAGELFF
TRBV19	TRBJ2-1	CASSVKSWNEQFF
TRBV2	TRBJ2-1	CASTPAGTVSNEQFF
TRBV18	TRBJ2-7	CASSMGRDGEQYF
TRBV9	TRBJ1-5	CASSLRGTDQPQHF
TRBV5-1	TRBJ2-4	CASSLGSKNIQYF
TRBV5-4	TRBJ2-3	CASKEEGLTDTQYF
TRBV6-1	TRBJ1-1	CASSRQGATEAFF
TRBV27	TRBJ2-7	CASSFLAGGPREQYF
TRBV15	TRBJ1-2	CATSRAEQGASYTF
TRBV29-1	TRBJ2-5	CSVTGDLQETQYF
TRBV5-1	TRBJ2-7	CASSLASMAGGPHEQYF
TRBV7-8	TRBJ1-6	CASSLRGGTLHF